This T cell receptor beta chain was recovered during a study of T cells in Graves' hyperthyroidism and ophthalmopathy. Germline V gene lookup returns CDR1 SNHLY and CDR2 FYNNEI. Trimming took 6 bases from V and 6 from J, leaving 23 bases between them. The CDR3 has 17 amino acids. This clonotype was picked up many times. TCR beta CDR3 region amplification was performed from RNA transcripts. The TCR CDR3 first-round RT-PCR relied on the HTBI primer set. One entry per CDR3 protein, called by TCRdb with MiXCR from the multiplex PCR reads. This table has hundreds of thousands of distinct CDR3 sequences, about 25% appearing once.

The sequenced sample was blood. The clonotype originates from a man between 40 and 49 years old with Graves' hyperthyroidism that later progressed to Graves' ophthalmopathy. The chain carries TRBV2 and TRBJ2-2; maybe TRBD2 (5 bases). The CDR3 DNA sequence: TGTGCCAGCAGGGGAACTAGGGTGGTTCGGATCGCCGGGGAGCTGTTTTTT. Translation gives CASRGTRVVRIAGELFF. Supplemented by reference TRBV2 and TRBJ2-2, the full variable domain reads EPEVTQTPSHQVTQMGQEVILRCVPISNHLYFYWYRQILGQKVEFLVSFYNNEISEKSEIFDDQFSVERPDGSNFTLKIRSTKLEDSAMYFCASRGTRVVRIAGELFFGEGSRLTVL.